Listed below are T cell receptor beta chains from one sample, sequenced in a study of monozygotic twins with inflammatory bowel disease. For each CDR3 protein, TCRdb gives one entry from its re-call of the 5' RACE reads, without DNA. This table holds 400,000 or so distinct CDR3 sequences. The sample comprised blood. The receptors here all came from a human donor with ulcerative colitis or Crohn's disease, or a healthy co-twin of an affected twin (not recorded which). The CDR3 runs from the conserved cysteine through the conserved F or W.

V gene	J gene	CDR3 protein
TRBV7-2	TRBJ1-2	CASSPRTGGDYGYTF
TRBV18	TRBJ1-1	CASSPEQGARTEAFF
TRBV12-3/TRBV12-4	TRBJ2-7	CASSLFLQGYEQYF
TRBV12-3/TRBV12-4	TRBJ2-7	CASSLAPGLRVEQYF
TRBV5-1	TRBJ2-1	CASFPEAGESYNEQFF
TRBV7-2	TRBJ2-3	CASSLGLAAGTDTQYF
TRBV18	TRBJ1-1	CASSPWQLSRGTEAFF
TRBV7-3	TRBJ2-2	CASSLVGSPTYIGELFF
TRBV6-5	TRBJ2-7	CASSYFQGSPYEQYF
TRBV27	TRBJ2-1	CASSPPTGGIGNEQFF
TRBV3-1	TRBJ1-2	CASKESGGDGYTF
TRBV7-2	TRBJ2-7	CASSPDRGSYEQYF
TRBV20-1	TRBJ2-7	CSASGGITYEQYF
TRBV15	TRBJ1-1	CATSWGRTMNTEAFF
TRBV7-2	TRBJ1-5	CASSLFGSNQPQHF
TRBV5-1	TRBJ1-1	CASSLGARWGDRGVLLNTEAFF
TRBV7-3	TRBJ2-7	CASSPQAGVSSYEQYF